A single T cell receptor beta chain is shown here with its context. Its antigen is not known. The data were obtained in a study of T cell repertoires in cytomegalovirus infection. For the study at large: Researchers turned to recently identified HLA-C-restricted CMV epitopes as well as well-studied HLA-B-restricted ones. Indications of both CMV infection and matching HLA type were provided by public TCR beta signatures. Overall study findings and caveats: Clonotype analysis showed dominance of the ex vivo response by HLA-C-restricted CMV-specific TCR beta clonotypes. Cumulative frequency (of public TCR beta family members) identified carriers of CMV plus the relevant HLA.

MiXCR, applied by TCRdb to the reads, yields one record per CDR3 protein. Among hundreds of thousands of distinct CDR3 sequences, roughly 30% were seen once, and the ten largest hold roughly 13%. Germline values: CDR1 SGHVT, CDR2 SQSDAQ. The CDR3 covers 14 residues. V shed 5 bases and J shed 2 bases, with 12 bases lying between them. This specimen consisted of cultured CD8+ T cells from PBMCs, obtained from culture after CMV antigen stimulation. This receptor was taken from a human donor in good health (CMV status not recorded). Some clones in this sample may be carry-over from other donors' samples. The genes are TRBV7-4 and TRBJ1-2; D not resolved. In nucleotides, the CDR3 is TGTGCCAGCAGCAGACAAGGAGGAAACTATGGCTACACCTTC. Protein product: CASSRQGGNYGYTF.